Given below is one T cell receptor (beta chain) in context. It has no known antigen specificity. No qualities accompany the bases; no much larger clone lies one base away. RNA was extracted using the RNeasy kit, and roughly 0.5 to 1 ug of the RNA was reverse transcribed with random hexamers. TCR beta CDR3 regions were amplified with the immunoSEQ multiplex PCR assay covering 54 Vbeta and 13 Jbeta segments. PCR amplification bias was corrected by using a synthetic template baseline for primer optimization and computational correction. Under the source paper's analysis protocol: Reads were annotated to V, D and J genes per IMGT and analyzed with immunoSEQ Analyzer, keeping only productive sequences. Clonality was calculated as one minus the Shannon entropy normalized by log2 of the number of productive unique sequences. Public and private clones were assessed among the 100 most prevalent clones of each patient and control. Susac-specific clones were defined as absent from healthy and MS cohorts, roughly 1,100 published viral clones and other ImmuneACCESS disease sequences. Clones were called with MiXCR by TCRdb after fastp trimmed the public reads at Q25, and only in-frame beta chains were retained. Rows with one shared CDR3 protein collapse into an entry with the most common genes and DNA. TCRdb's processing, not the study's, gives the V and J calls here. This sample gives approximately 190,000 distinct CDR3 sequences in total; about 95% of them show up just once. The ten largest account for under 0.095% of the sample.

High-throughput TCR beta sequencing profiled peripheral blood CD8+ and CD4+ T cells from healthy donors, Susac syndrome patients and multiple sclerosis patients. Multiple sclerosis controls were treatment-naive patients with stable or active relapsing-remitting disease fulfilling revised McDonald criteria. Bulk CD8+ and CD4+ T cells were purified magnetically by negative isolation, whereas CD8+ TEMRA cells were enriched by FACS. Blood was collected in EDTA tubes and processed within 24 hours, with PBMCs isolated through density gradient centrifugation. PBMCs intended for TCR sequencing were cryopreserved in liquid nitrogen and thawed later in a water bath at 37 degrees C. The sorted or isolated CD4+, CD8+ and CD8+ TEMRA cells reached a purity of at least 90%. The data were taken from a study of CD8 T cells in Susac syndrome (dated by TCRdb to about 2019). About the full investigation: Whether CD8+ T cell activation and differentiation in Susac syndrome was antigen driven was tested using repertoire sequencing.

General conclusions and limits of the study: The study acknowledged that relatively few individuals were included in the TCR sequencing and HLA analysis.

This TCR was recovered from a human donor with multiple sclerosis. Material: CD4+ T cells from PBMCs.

The CDR3 region has the sequence CASSLPPRNTEAFF. Read as DNA, the sequence is TGTGCCAGCAGCTTGCCCCCAAGGAACACTGAAGCTTTCTTT. The rearrangement joined TRBV7-9 to TRBJ1-1; no D segment can be confidently identified. CDR1 and CDR2, looked up from the germline V gene (reference sequence), are SEHNR and FQNEAQ. Deletion took 3 bases off V and 1 base off J, with a span of 9 bases between the germline ends. Inclusive of the bounding cysteine and phenylalanine, the CDR3 is 14 residues long. The kept DNA is CDR3 alone, 42 bases in frame from the first base.